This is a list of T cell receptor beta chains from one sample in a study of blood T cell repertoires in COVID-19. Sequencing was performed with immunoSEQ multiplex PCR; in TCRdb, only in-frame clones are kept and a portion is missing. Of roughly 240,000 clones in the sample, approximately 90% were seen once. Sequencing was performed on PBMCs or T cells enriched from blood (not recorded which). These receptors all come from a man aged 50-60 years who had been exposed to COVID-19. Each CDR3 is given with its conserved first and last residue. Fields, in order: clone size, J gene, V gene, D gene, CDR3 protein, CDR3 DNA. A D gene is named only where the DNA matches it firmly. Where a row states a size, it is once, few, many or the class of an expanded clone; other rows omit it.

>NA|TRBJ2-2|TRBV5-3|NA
CPRHLGGQSTGELFF
TGTCCCAGACATTTGGGGGGGCAGAGCACCGGGGAGCTGTTTTTT
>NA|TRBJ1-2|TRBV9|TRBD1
CASSVRGPQGYTF
TGTGCCAGCAGCGTCAGGGGGCCGCAGGGCTACACCTTC
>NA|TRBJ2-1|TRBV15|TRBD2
CATSRGGLAYNEQFF
TGTGCCACCAGTCGCGGGGGACTAGCCTACAATGAGCAGTTCTTC
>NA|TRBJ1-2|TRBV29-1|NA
CSVDPVYGYTF
TGCAGCGTTGATCCGGTCTATGGCTACACCTTC
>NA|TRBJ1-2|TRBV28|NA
CASSTGTPPLNYGYTF
TGTGCCAGCAGCACTGGGACACCTCCTTTGAACTATGGCTACACCTTC
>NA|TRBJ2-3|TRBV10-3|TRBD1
CAISGSSGGRDTQYF
TGTGCCATCAGTGGTTCTTCAGGGGGCAGGGATACGCAGTATTTT
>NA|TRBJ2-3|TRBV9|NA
CASTPDGTDTQYF
TGTGCCAGCACTCCAGATGGCACAGATACGCAGTATTTT
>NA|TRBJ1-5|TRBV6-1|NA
CASSEANLQVDQPQHF
TGTGCCAGCAGTGAAGCGAATCTACAGGTCGATCAGCCCCAGCATTTT
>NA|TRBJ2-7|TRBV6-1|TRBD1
CASSGQLQGLPYEQYF
TGTGCCAGCAGTGGGCAGCTACAGGGGTTGCCCTACGAGCAGTACTTC
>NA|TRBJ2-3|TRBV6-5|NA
CASTRRDKSTDTQYF
TGTGCCAGCACCCGACGGGACAAGAGCACAGATACGCAGTATTTT
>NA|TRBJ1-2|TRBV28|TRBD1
CASGGQNYGYTF
TGTGCCAGCGGGGGACAGAACTATGGCTACACCTTC
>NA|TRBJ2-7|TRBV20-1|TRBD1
CSASKGAYEQYF
TGCAGTGCTAGTAAGGGGGCGTACGAGCAGTACTTC
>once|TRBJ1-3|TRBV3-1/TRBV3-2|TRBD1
CASSPVPGQGLEGNTIYF
TGTGCCAGCAGCCCAGTCCCGGGACAGGGGTTGGAAGGAAACACCATATATTTT
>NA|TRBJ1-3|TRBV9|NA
CASEGQISGNTIYF
TGTGCCAGCGAGGGACAAATCTCTGGAAACACCATATATTTT
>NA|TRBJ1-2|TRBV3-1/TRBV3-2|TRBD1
CASSPTGVYGYTF
TGTGCCAGCAGCCCGACAGGGGTATATGGCTACACCTTC
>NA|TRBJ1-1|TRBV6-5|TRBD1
CASSKQGAHTEAFF
TGTGCCAGCAGTAAACAGGGGGCTCACACTGAAGCTTTCTTT
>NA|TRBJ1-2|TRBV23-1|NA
CASSGKGWYGYTF
TGCGCCAGCAGCGGGAAGGGTTGGTATGGCTACACCTTC